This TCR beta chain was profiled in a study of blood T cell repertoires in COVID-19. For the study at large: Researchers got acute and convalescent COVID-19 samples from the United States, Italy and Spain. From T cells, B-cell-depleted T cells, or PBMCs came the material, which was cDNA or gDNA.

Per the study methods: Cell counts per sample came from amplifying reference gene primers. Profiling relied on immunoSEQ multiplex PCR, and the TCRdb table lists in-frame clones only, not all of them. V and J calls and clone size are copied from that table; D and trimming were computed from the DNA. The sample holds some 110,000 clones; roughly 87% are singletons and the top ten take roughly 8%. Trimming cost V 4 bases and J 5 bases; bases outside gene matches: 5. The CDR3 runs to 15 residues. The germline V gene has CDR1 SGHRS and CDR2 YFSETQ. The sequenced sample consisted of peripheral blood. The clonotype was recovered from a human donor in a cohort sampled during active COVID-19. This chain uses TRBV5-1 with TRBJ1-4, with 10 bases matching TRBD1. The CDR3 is CASSPPGQGNEKLFF. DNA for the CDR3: TGCGCCAGCAGCCCGCCGGGACAGGGGAATGAAAAACTGTTTTTT.